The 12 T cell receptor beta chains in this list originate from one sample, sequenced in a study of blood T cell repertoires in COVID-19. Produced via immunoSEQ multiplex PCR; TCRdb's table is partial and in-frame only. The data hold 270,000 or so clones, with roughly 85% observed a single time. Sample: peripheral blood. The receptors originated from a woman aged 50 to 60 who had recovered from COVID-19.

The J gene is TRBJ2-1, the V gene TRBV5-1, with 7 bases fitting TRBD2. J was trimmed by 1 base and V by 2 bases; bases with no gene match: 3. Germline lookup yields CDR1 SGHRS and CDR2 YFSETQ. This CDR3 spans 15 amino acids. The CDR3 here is CASSLTSASYNEQFF. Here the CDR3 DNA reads TGCGCCAGCAGCTTAACTAGCGCTTCCTACAATGAGCAGTTCTTC.

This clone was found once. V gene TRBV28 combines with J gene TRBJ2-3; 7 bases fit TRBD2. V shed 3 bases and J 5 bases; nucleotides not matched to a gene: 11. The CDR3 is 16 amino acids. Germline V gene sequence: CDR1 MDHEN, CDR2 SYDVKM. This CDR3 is CASSLESGVGIDTQYF. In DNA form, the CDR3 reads TGTGCCAGCAGTTTGGAGAGCGGGGTGGGCATAGATACGCAGTATTTT.

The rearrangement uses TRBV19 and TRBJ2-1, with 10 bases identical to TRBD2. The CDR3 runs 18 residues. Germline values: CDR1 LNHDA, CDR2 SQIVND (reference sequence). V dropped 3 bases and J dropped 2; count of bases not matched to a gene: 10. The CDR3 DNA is TGTGCCAGTAGTATCGGGGTAGCGGGGGGTCCCGCCTACAATGAGCAGTTCTTC. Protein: CASSIGVAGGPAYNEQFF.

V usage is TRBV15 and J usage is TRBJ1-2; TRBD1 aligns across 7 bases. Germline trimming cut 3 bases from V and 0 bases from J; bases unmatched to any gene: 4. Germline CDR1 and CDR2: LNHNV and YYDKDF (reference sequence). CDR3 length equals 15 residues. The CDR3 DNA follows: TGTGCCACCAGCAGGGGGGACAGCACTAACTATGGCTACACCTTC. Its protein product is CATSRGDSTNYGYTF.

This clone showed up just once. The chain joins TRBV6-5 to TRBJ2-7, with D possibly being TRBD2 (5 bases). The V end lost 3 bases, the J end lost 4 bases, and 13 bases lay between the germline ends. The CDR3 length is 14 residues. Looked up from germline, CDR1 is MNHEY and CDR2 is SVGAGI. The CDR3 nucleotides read TGTGCCAGCAGTTATGGGCCCGGCGGGTACGAGCAGTACTTC. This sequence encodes CASSYGPGGYEQYF.

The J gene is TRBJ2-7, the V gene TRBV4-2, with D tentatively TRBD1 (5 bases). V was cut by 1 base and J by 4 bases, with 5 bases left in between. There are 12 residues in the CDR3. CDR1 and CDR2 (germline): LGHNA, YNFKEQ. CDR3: CASSQGQYEQYF. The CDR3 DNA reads TGTGCCAGCAGCCAAGGACAGTACGAGCAGTACTTC.

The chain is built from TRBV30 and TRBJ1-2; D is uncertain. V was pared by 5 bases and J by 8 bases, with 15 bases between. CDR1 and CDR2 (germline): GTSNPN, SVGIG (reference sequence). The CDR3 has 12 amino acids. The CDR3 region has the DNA TGTGCCTGGTGGAGGGCGCCGCGGGGCTACACCTTC. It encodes CAWWRAPRGYTF.

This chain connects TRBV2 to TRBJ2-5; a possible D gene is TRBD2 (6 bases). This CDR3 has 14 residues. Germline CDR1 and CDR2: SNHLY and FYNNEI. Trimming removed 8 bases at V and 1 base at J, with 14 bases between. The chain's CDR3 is CASALATAQETQYF. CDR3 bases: TGTGCCAGCGCCCTAGCGACTGCCCAAGAGACCCAGTACTTC.

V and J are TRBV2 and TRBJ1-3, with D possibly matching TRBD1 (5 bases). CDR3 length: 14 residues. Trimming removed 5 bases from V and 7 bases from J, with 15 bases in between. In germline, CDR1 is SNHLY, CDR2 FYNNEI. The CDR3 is CASSTIGVGNTIYF. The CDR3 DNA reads TGTGCCAGCAGTACGATAGGGGTTGGGAACACCATATATTTT.

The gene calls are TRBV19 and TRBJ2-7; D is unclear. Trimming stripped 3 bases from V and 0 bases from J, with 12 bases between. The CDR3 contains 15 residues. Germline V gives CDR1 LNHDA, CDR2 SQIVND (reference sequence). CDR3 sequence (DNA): TGTGCCAGTAGTATTTTTTTCGGTCTCTCCTACGAGCAGTACTTC. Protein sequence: CASSIFFGLSYEQYF.

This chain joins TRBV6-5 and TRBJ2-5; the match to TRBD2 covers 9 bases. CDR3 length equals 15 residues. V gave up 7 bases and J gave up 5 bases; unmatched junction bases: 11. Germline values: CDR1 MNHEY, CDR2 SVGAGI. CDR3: CASTEVASGAETQYF. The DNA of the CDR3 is TGTGCCAGCACCGAGGTGGCTAGCGGGGCGGAGACCCAGTACTTC.

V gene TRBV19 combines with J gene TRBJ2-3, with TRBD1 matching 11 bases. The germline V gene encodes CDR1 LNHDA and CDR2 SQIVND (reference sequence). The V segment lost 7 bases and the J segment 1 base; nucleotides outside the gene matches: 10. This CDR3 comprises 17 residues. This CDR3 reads CASTPGAGQGGTDTQYF. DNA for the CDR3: TGTGCCAGTACCCCGGGGGCGGGACAGGGGGGCACAGATACGCAGTATTTT.